This paragraph reports one T cell receptor beta chain. Antigen specificity is unknown. This sample is part of a study of Graves' ophthalmopathy and Graves' hyperthyroidism. The study, taken as a whole, reports: Discriminating ophthalmopathy from stable hyperthyroidism, a 13-signature model attained a sensitivity of 87.88% and a specificity of around 77%. Most thyroid clonotypes expanded beyond 0.001 frequency were also found in blood.

The TCR beta CDR3 regions underwent amplification from RNA transcripts. Second-round multiplex PCR followed a first-round RT-PCR using HTBI primers. One entry per CDR3 protein results from TCRdb running MiXCR on the multiplex PCR reads. The repertoire holds over 650,000 distinct CDR3 sequences, with just over 40% as singletons. Diagnostic conclusions were grounded in clinical symptoms, serum thyroxine, TRAb, thyroid ultrasound and orbital computed tomography. Fresh peripheral blood (more than 9 ml) yielded the PBMCs. This TCR derives from an adult man with Graves' ophthalmopathy. The sequenced sample was peripheral blood.

CDR3 nucleotide sequence: TGCGCCAGCAGCTCCCGACAGGTCTCAGATACGCAGTATTTT. As protein: CASSSRQVSDTQYF. The chain employs TRBV5-1 and TRBJ2-3, with D possibly being TRBD1 (6 bases). Deletions cut 3 bases from V and 4 bases from J, with 12 bases between. CDR1 is SGHRS and CDR2 is YFSETQ in the germline V gene. The CDR3 sequence is 14 residues long.